Below, 28 T cell receptor beta chains from the same sample are listed, as sequenced in a study of blood T cells in healthy people across ages. Sample-barcoded 5' priming and a J-beta primer mix drove a second PCR of roughly 7 to 11 cycles. TCRdb analysed the 5' RACE reads with MiXCR anew, one entry per CDR3 protein. There are fewer than 2 million distinct CDR3 sequences in the sample; around 40% occur only once, and about 23% lies in the top ten. The sequenced sample was blood. The receptors come from a human donor in good health.

This chain uses TRBV7-9 with TRBJ2-5; 9 nucleotides agree with TRBD2. Germline V gene sequence: CDR1 SEHNR, CDR2 FQNEAQ (reference sequence). The J segment lost 3 bases and the V segment lost 5 bases, leaving 13 bases of the junction unmatched. The CDR3 has 17 residues. The DNA of the CDR3 is TGTGCCAGCAGCCGGCTAGCGGGGCGAAGAGGGGAAGAGACCCAGTACTTC. Amino acid sequence: CASSRLAGRRGEETQYF. Full variable domain (missing parts from reference TRBV7-9 and TRBJ2-5): DTGVSQNPRHKITKRGQNVTFRCDPISEHNRLYWYRQTLGQGPEFLTYFQNEAQLEKSRLLSDRFSAERPKGSFSTLEIQRTEQGDSAMYLCASSRLAGRRGEETQYFGPGTRLLVL.

J is TRBJ2-5 and V is TRBV27; a weak D match, TRBD1 (6 bases). With 5 bases removed from V and 3 bases from J, the gap between germline ends came to 16 bases. The germline CDR1 and CDR2 sequences are MNHEY and SMNVEV (reference sequence). The CDR3 is 15 residues long. The CDR3: CASSLMTGEKETQYF. Written as DNA, the CDR3 is TGTGCCAGCAGTCTTATGACAGGAGAAAAAGAGACCCAGTACTTC.

This clonotype appeared a few times. The gene calls are TRBV4-3 and TRBJ2-5; tentative D call: TRBD1 (6 bases). The CDR3 runs 15 residues. Deletions cut 0 bases from V and 1 base from J, with 9 bases between. CDR1 and CDR2 (germline): LGHNA, YSLEER. In DNA, the CDR3 is TGCGCCAGCAGCCAAGACGGGACACCCCAAGAGACCCAGTACTTC. It is translated as CASSQDGTPQETQYF.

V gene TRBV10-3 combines with J gene TRBJ2-1; tentative D call: TRBD2 (5 bases). Germline V gene lookup returns CDR1 ENHRY and CDR2 SYGVKD. V shed 5 bases and J shed 3 bases, with 11 bases lying between them. CDR3 length: 14 amino acids. The CDR3, as DNA: TGTGCCATCAGTCCCGGGATGGTCTACAATGAGCAGTTCTTC. Residues: CAISPGMVYNEQFF.

This clonotype was detected a few times. The rearrangement joins TRBV5-4 to TRBJ1-5, with 7 bases aligning to TRBD1. Germline lookup yields CDR1 SGHNT and CDR2 YYREEE (reference sequence). The length of the CDR3 is 16 residues. Unmatched junction bases numbered 3, after V lost 0 bases and J lost 0 bases. The CDR3: CASSLEGQDSNQPQHF. The DNA for the CDR3 is TGTGCCAGCAGCTTGGAAGGACAGGATAGCAATCAGCCCCAGCATTTT.

The V call is TRBV6-1, the J call TRBJ1-3, with D tentatively TRBD1 (5 bases). CDR1 is MNHNS, CDR2 SASEGT, per germline. This CDR3 has 13 residues. The V end lost 6 bases, the J end lost 9 bases, and 15 bases lay between the germline ends. CDR3 nucleotides: TGTGCCAGCAGACTCAGTGATGGGGGCACCATATATTTT. It specifies CASRLSDGGTIYF.

This clonotype was counted at least ten times. The V call is TRBV7-8, the J call TRBJ2-1; D is perhaps TRBD2 (7 bases). The CDR3 runs 16 residues. Germline lookup yields CDR1 SGHVS and CDR2 FQNEAQ. Trimming took 4 bases from V and 9 from J, leaving 22 bases between them. The CDR3 loop is CASSWGGGGHFSEQFF. The CDR3 bases are TGTGCCAGCAGCTGGGGAGGCGGGGGCCACTTCAGTGAGCAGTTCTTC.

This clonotype was observed many times. The chain links TRBV9 to TRBJ2-5; no reliable D call. The germline CDR1 and CDR2 sequences are SGDLS and YYNGEE. This CDR3 has 13 amino acids. V was cut by 0 bases and J by 1 base, with 4 bases left in between. The CDR3 region has the DNA TGTGCCAGCAGCGTAGACGCCCAAGAGACCCAGTACTTC. It translates to CASSVDAQETQYF.

This clonotype was counted only a few times. This chain connects TRBV12-3 or TRBV12-4 to TRBJ2-3; D possibly corresponds to TRBD1 (5 bases). The CDR3 length is 16 residues. The germline V and J ends were trimmed by 3 bases and 6 bases, with 19 bases remaining between them. CDR3 nucleotides: TGTGCCAGCAGTTTTGGGGCAGCTAATTTGTTGGATACGCAGTATTTT. Protein product: CASSFGAANLLDTQYF.

This clonotype was detected only a few times. In DNA, the CDR3 is TGTGCCAGCACCGAACAGGGGTACTATGGCTACACCTTC. Encoded protein: CASTEQGYYGYTF. The chain combines TRBV5-5 with TRBJ1-2; 7 bases are shared with TRBD1. Germline CDR1 is SGHKS and CDR2 is YYEKEE (reference sequence). CDR3 length equals 13 residues. V gave up 6 bases and J gave up 3 bases; unmatched junction bases: 5.

The chain joins TRBV4-3 to TRBJ1-2, with D unclear. The CDR3 runs 13 residues. The germline V gene encodes CDR1 LGHNA and CDR2 YSLEER. V lost 0 bases and J 7 bases, leaving 9 bases between the germline ends. CDR3: CASSQDMESGYTF. As DNA, the CDR3 is TGCGCCAGCAGCCAAGATATGGAGAGTGGCTACACCTTC.

The chain is built from TRBV20-1 and TRBJ2-5; 9 nucleotides match TRBD2. The J call is doubtful: the DNA matches TRBJ2-1 better. Germline V CDR1 and CDR2: DFQATT, SNEGSKA (reference sequence). The CDR3 loop spans 16 amino acids. The CDR3 DNA reads TGCAGTGCTAGAGTCCCCCGACTAGCGGTACAAGAGACCCAGTTCTTC. Its protein is CSARVPRLAVQETQFF.

The chain is built from TRBV20-1 and TRBJ2-5; D is ambiguous. CDR1 and CDR2 from the germline V gene are DFQATT and SNEGSKA (reference sequence). The CDR3 spans 13 residues. Trimming left V 0 bases short and J 11 bases short, with 16 bases between. Here the CDR3 DNA reads TGCAGTGCTAGAGATCAGAAGGTCTATGAGCAGTACTTC. Protein product: CSARDQKVYEQYF.

With respect to this clonotype: The germline gene is not matched at one end of the junction; a read error may be the cause. This chain joins TRBV7-6 and TRBJ1-2; no reliable D call. The CDR3 has 14 residues. CDR1 and CDR2 (germline): SGHVS, FNYEAQ. The CDR3 bases are TGTGACAGCAGCTTAGGCGACGGACTCTATGGCTACACCTTC. This encodes CDSSLGDGLYGYTF.

The J gene is TRBJ1-2, the V gene TRBV4-1; D is possibly TRBD1 (6 bases). The germline gives CDR1 MGHRA, CDR2 YSYEKL. The CDR3 loop spans 15 amino acids. Trimming took off 0 bases at V and 3 bases at J, with 11 bases between the two ends. The CDR3 spells CASSQDSGGYYGYTF. The CDR3 bases are TGCGCCAGCAGCCAAGACTCCGGGGGCTACTATGGCTACACCTTC.

This clonotype came up a few times. CDR3 bases: TGTGCCAGCAGCATCCGGACAGGGACGGGTCAGCCCCAGCATTTT. Amino acids: CASSIRTGTGQPQHF. The gene calls are TRBV7-6 and TRBJ1-5; 8 positions match TRBD1. This CDR3 is 15 amino acids long. Looked up from germline, CDR1 is SGHVS and CDR2 is FNYEAQ. The trim removed 5 bases at V and 6 bases at J, leaving 9 bases unmatched.

The V call is TRBV4-1, the J call TRBJ2-4, with TRBD2 matching over 8 bases. With 3 bases clipped from V and 13 bases from J, the junction kept 11 bases outside the gene matches. The CDR3 has 14 residues. CDR1 and CDR2 from the germline V gene are MGHRA and YSYEKL. CDR3 sequence reads: CASSHIGSRGGQYF. The CDR3 region has the DNA TGCGCCAGCAGCCATATCGGATCCCGGGGGGGGCAGTACTTC.

J is TRBJ2-1 and V is TRBV20-1, with a possible D match to TRBD2 (5 bases). CDR1 DFQATT and CDR2 SNEGSKA come from the germline V gene (reference sequence). V was shortened by 5 bases and J by 3 bases, with 11 bases between the two germline ends. This CDR3 has 13 amino acids. This chain's CDR3 is CSASVLDYNEQFF. The CDR3 DNA is TGCAGTGCTTCCGTACTAGACTACAATGAGCAGTTCTTC.

This clonotype was seen only a few times. The chain links TRBV7-8 to TRBJ2-5; D is possibly TRBD1 or TRBD2 (5 bases each). Germline lookup yields CDR1 SGHVS and CDR2 FQNEAQ. The CDR3 spans 14 residues. The V end was cut by 0 bases, the J end by 3 bases, with 8 bases between. The CDR3 nucleotides are TGTGCCAGCAGCTTAGCGATGGGGGAAGAGACCCAGTACTTC. The encoded protein is CASSLAMGEETQYF. The whole variable domain, remainder taken from reference TRBV7-8 and TRBJ2-5, is GAGVSQSPRYKVAKRGQDVALRCDPISGHVSLFWYQQALGQGPEFLTYFQNEAQLDKSGLPSDRFFAERPEGSVSTLKIQRTQQEDSAVYLCASSLAMGEETQYFGPGTRLLVL.

This clonotype was detected a few times. J is TRBJ1-2 and V is TRBV7-2, with 11 positions matching TRBD1. The length of the CDR3 is 16 residues. From germline, CDR1 is SGHTA and CDR2 FQGNSA. The V gene end was trimmed by 5 bases and the J gene end by 4 bases; junction bases not matched to a gene: 9. As DNA, the CDR3 is TGTGCCAGCAGCACCACCGGGACAGGGGGTTTCTATGGCTACACCTTC. It specifies CASSTTGTGGFYGYTF.

V usage is TRBV20-1 and J usage is TRBJ1-1, with no clear D. The germline V gene encodes CDR1 DFQATT and CDR2 SNEGSKA (reference sequence). This CDR3 spans 14 amino acids. Trimming took 1 base from V and 1 from J, leaving 10 bases between them. The CDR3 coding sequence is TGCAGTGCTAGAGCCCCATGGGGGAACACTGAAGCTTTCTTT. It is translated as CSARAPWGNTEAFF.

A few counts support this clonotype. The V gene is TRBV10-3, the J gene TRBJ2-3; D not resolved. From germline, CDR1 is ENHRY and CDR2 SYGVKD. The CDR3 is 15 residues long. Trimming cost V 6 bases and J 5 bases, with 18 bases left between them. CDR3 nucleotides: TGTGCCATCAGACCTTCCTATGGTAGAGTAGATACGCAGTATTTT. Protein product: CAIRPSYGRVDTQYF.

Ten or more counts support this clonotype. The chain carries TRBV2 and TRBJ2-1; 9 bases match TRBD2. The J segment lost 9 bases and the V segment lost 6 bases, leaving 9 bases of the junction unmatched. There are 14 residues in the CDR3. Germline V lookup: CDR1 SNHLY, CDR2 FYNNEI. CDR3 coding DNA: TGTGCCAGCAGGATGGGACTAGCCGGGGCTGAGCAGTTCTTC. Amino acid sequence: CASRMGLAGAEQFF.

The V gene is TRBV4-3, the J gene TRBJ2-5, with TRBD2 identical over 7 bases. Germline V gives CDR1 LGHNA, CDR2 YSLEER. With V trimmed by 0 bases and J by 4 bases, 11 bases remained unmatched. This CDR3 has 17 residues. As DNA, the CDR3 is TGCGCCAGCAGCCAAGAAAGGGTGGGGACTATATCAGAGACCCAGTACTTC. Amino acids: CASSQERVGTISETQYF.

This clonotype was detected a few times. At one end, the junction sequence differs from germline, possibly due to a read error. The rearrangement joins TRBV29-1 to TRBJ1-2; D is unclear. The CDR3 consists of 12 residues. Germline CDR1 reads SQVTM; CDR2 reads ANQGSEA. CDR3 sequence (DNA): TGCAGCGCCCCACTAGCTAACTATGGCCACACCTTC. Translated, it gives CSAPLANYGHTF.

A few counts support this clonotype. The chain links TRBV6-2 or TRBV6-3 to TRBJ1-5; D is undetermined. With 4 bases removed from V and 9 bases from J, the gap between germline ends came to 19 bases. Germline values: CDR1 MNHEY, CDR2 SVGEGT. The CDR3 sequence is 15 residues long. In DNA, the CDR3 is TGTGCCAGCAGTTTTGCAGCAACCGCTGGGCTGCCCCAGCATTTT. Amino acid sequence: CASSFAATAGLPQHF.

The rearrangement uses TRBV12-3 or TRBV12-4 and TRBJ2-3; no reliable D call. Trimming took off 6 bases at V and 1 base at J, with 11 bases between the two ends. The CDR3 is 14 residues long. CDR3 in DNA: TGTGCCAGCAGGGCATTCGGGCGCACAGATACGCAGTATTTT. Translated, it gives CASRAFGRTDTQYF.

This clonotype occurred a few times. The chain couples TRBV28 to TRBJ2-4; D might be TRBD2 (5 bases). The germline gives CDR1 MDHEN, CDR2 SYDVKM. V lost 8 bases to trimming and J lost 1 base, with 15 bases between them. The CDR3 spans 15 residues. For the CDR3, the DNA is TGTGCCAGCCTGGAGAGGACGGGGGCCAAAAACATTCAGTACTTC. Translated, it gives CASLERTGAKNIQYF.